This is a list of T cell receptor beta chains from one sample in a study of regulatory T cells in long-lasting Graves disease. TCRdb processed the multiplex PCR reads anew with MiXCR; each CDR3 protein has one entry. The profile shows hundreds of thousands of distinct CDR3 sequences, roughly 23% of them singletons. Here the sequenced sample was peripheral blood mononuclear cells (PBMCs), taken when the disease was refractory, from a patient treated with antithyroid drugs. Receptors originate from a female donor with Graves disease. The CDR3 runs from the conserved cysteine through the conserved F or W. D genes are given only for firm matches.

J gene	D gene	V gene	CDR3 protein
TRBJ1-2	-	TRBV20-1	CSARDPGGYTF
TRBJ2-6	-	TRBV12-3/TRBV12-4	CASSPLAGAGANVLTF
TRBJ2-7	-	TRBV11-3	CASSLYKQGEQYF
TRBJ2-1	-	TRBV5-1	CASSLDRVRYNEQFF
TRBJ2-7	-	TRBV13	CASTEGMGAGEQYF
TRBJ2-7	TRBD1	TRBV11-1	CASSLDPTGQGSYEQYF
TRBJ2-5	TRBD2	TRBV7-9	CASSFPGLAAQETQYF
TRBJ2-7	TRBD2	TRBV2	CASSGTSGYEQYF
TRBJ1-4	TRBD1	TRBV5-8	CASSLKQGASSNEKLFF
TRBJ2-1	-	TRBV20-1	CSAPRDAYNEQFF
TRBJ2-2	-	TRBV12-3/TRBV12-4	CASSLGVQEAGELFF
TRBJ2-1	TRBD1	TRBV15	CATREGQLYNEQFF
TRBJ2-5	-	TRBV12-3/TRBV12-4	CAILRALGETQYF
TRBJ2-2	-	TRBV6-1	CASSTRQATGELFF
TRBJ2-1	-	TRBV12-3/TRBV12-4	CASSLGQGDEQFF
TRBJ2-7	-	TRBV12-3/TRBV12-4	CASRLVPSYEQYF
TRBJ1-6	-	TRBV9	CASSVTDLNNSPLHF
TRBJ1-5	-	TRBV28	CASSSGFRNQPQHF
TRBJ2-2	TRBD2	TRBV20-1	CSARLAGGRSGELFF
TRBJ1-2	-	TRBV2	CASSEVRQASSNYGYTF
TRBJ2-7	-	TRBV7-2	CASSLGGFAYEQYF
TRBJ2-3	-	TRBV2	CATLVEDQPTDTQYF
TRBJ2-7	-	TRBV6-1	CASSRNRELGTYEQYF
TRBJ2-7	TRBD2	TRBV12-3/TRBV12-4	CASSWGGYEQYF
TRBJ1-2	-	TRBV19	CASSMMGQTTANYGYTF
TRBJ2-3	-	TRBV6-2/TRBV6-3	CASSKSRVTDTQYF
TRBJ2-5	-	TRBV7-9	CASSLIGSGAQTQYF
TRBJ2-5	TRBD1	TRBV20-1	CSAAKTGGVETQYF